Listed below are T cell receptor beta chains from one sample, sequenced in a study of neurological immune-mediated disorders. Via MiXCR, TCRdb re-called the 5' RACE reads, giving one row per CDR3 protein. The repertoire holds tens of thousands of distinct CDR3 sequences, roughly 15% seen once, with approximately 15% in the top ten. The sample consisted of PBMCs. These TCRs come from a female donor with HTLV-1-associated myelopathy (HAM/TSP). Both conserved end residues are part of each CDR3. The D gene is left open where the match is weak. Rows may omit the clone size; those that give it use once, few, many or a size class.

V,D,J,size,CDR3,DNA
TRBV20-1,.,TRBJ1-2,many,CSASGSSYGYTF,TGCAGTGCGTCGGGATCCAGCTATGGCTACACCTTC
TRBV4-1,.,TRBJ2-7,medium-sized,CASSQVGEREQYF,TGCGCCAGCAGCCAAGTTGGCGAACGCGAGCAGTACTTC
TRBV7-2,.,TRBJ2-7,many,CASSFSTSSYEQYF,TGTGCCAGCAGCTTTTCCACCTCCTCCTACGAGCAGTACTTC
TRBV18,.,TRBJ2-3,many,CASSPPQGSTDTQYF,TGTGCCAGCTCACCCCCCCAGGGGAGCACAGATACGCAGTATTTT
TRBV10-3,TRBD2,TRBJ2-3,medium-sized,CATRLAGRSTDTQYF,TGTGCCACTAGATTAGCGGGACGGAGCACAGATACGCAGTATTTT
TRBV5-1,TRBD2,TRBJ2-5,many,CASSFPSGRRETQYF,TGCGCCAGCAGCTTCCCTAGCGGGAGGCGGGAGACCCAGTACTTC
TRBV28,.,TRBJ2-6,many,CASSLLGYSSGANVLTF,TGTGCCAGCAGTTTGTTGGGCTATAGCTCTGGGGCCAACGTCCTGACTTTC
TRBV6-6,.,TRBJ2-3,many,CASSGPQPEPQYF,TGTGCCAGCTCCGGGCCCCAACCGGAGCCGCAGTATTTT
TRBV5-5,TRBD1,TRBJ1-1,.,CASSLAGDRSKAFF,TGTGCCAGCAGCTTGGCCGGGGACAGGTCGAAAGCTTTCTTT
TRBV7-2,.,TRBJ2-3,many,CASSFDRYTQYF,TGTGCCAGCAGCTTTGACAGATATACGCAGTATTTT
TRBV15,TRBD1,TRBJ1-1,many,CATSPTGAEAFF,TGTGCCACCAGCCCGACAGGGGCTGAAGCTTTCTTT
TRBV20-1,.,TRBJ1-2,medium-sized,CSARDQRDGYTF,TGCAGTGCTAGAGATCAAAGGGATGGCTACACCTTC
TRBV30,TRBD2,TRBJ2-1,.,CAVGLAGVNNEQFF,TGTGCCGTGGGACTAGCGGGAGTAAACAATGAGCAGTTCTTC
TRBV20-1,.,TRBJ2-7,many,CSARDTERVYEQYF,TGCAGTGCTAGAGACACAGAAAGGGTCTACGAGCAGTACTTC
TRBV27,.,TRBJ1-2,many,CASWPRGGYGYTF,TGTGCCAGCTGGCCGCGTGGAGGCTATGGCTACACCTTC
TRBV6-6,.,TRBJ1-2,many,CASSNRQARVTDYGYTF,TGTGCCAGCAGTAACAGACAGGCGAGGGTTACGGACTATGGCTACACCTTC
TRBV7-2,.,TRBJ2-7,.,CASSSRGTEQYF,TGTGCCAGCAGCTCGCGGGGAACCGAGCAGTACTTC
TRBV5-1,.,TRBJ2-5,many,CASRSESETQYF,TGCGCCAGCAGATCGGAGTCAGAGACCCAGTACTTC
TRBV7-9,TRBD2,TRBJ2-7,many,CASSDLSGSSPYEQYF,TGTGCCAGCAGCGACCTTAGCGGGAGTTCACCCTACGAGCAGTACTTC
TRBV9,TRBD2,TRBJ2-7,many,CASSVGGTSGDLLYF,TGTGCCAGCAGCGTAGGCGGGACTAGCGGCGACCTGCTTTACTTC
TRBV5-1,TRBD2,TRBJ2-1,medium-sized,CASSMTSGSYNEQFF,TGCGCCAGCAGCATGACTAGCGGGAGCTACAATGAGCAGTTCTTC
TRBV12-3/TRBV12-4,.,TRBJ1-2,many,CASSPGEIYTF,TGTGCCAGCAGCCCCGGGGAAATCTACACCTTC
TRBV5-6,.,TRBJ2-1,.,CASSPVGTVNIEQFF,TGTGCCAGCAGCCCAGTCGGTACAGTCAATATTGAGCAGTTCTTC
TRBV29-1,.,TRBJ2-7,many,CSVEIQGYEQYF,TGCAGCGTTGAAATACAGGGCTACGAGCAGTACTTC
TRBV11-2,TRBD1,TRBJ2-5,many,CASSLELYRGQETQYF,TGTGCCAGCAGCTTAGAACTCTACAGGGGGCAAGAGACCCAGTACTTC
TRBV12-3/TRBV12-4,TRBD1,TRBJ1-5,.,CASSLAQGGNQPQHF,TGTGCCAGCAGTTTAGCACAGGGGGGCAATCAGCCCCAGCATTTT
TRBV20-1,.,TRBJ2-3,many,CSAGTADTQYF,TGCAGTGCTGGAACAGCGGATACGCAGTATTTT
TRBV20-1,TRBD1,TRBJ2-1,many,CSARNLQGATIVRSYNEQFF,TGCAGTGCTAGAAACCTCCAGGGGGCGACCATAGTAAGATCCTACAATGAGCAGTTCTTC
TRBV5-1,TRBD2,TRBJ2-2,many,CASSLRPSGRMRPGELFF,TGCGCCAGCAGCTTGCGCCCTAGCGGTAGAATGCGGCCCGGGGAGCTGTTTTTT
TRBV5-1,TRBD1,TRBJ2-3,many,CASSSDRANTDTQYF,TGCGCCAGCAGCTCCGACAGGGCGAACACAGATACGCAGTATTTT
TRBV5-1,.,TRBJ2-6,many,CASSFGAGANVLTF,TGCGCCAGCAGCTTCGGGGCTGGGGCCAACGTCCTGACTTTC
TRBV5-1,.,TRBJ2-1,many,CASSFGENEQFF,TGCGCCAGCAGCTTTGGTGAGAATGAGCAGTTCTTC
TRBV20-1,TRBD2,TRBJ2-5,.,CSAFPVGTSGGGETQYF,TGCAGTGCTTTTCCTGTGGGTACTAGCGGGGGGGGCGAGACCCAGTACTTC
TRBV7-8,.,TRBJ2-2,many,CASSKRDTGELFF,TGTGCCAGCAGCAAACGGGACACCGGGGAGCTGTTTTTT
TRBV15,.,TRBJ1-5,many,CATSRQRNQPQHF,TGTGCCACCAGCAGACAGAGAAATCAGCCCCAGCATTTT
TRBV29-1,TRBD2,TRBJ2-3,few,CSVVAGGNTDTQYF,TGCAGCGTCGTAGCGGGAGGGAACACAGATACGCAGTATTTT
TRBV6-1,.,TRBJ1-5,many,CASSESRQWVYSNQPQHF,TGTGCCAGCAGTGAATCGAGACAGTGGGTGTATAGCAATCAGCCCCAGCATTTT
TRBV5-1,TRBD1,TRBJ1-6,many,CASSSGGWDSPLHF,TGCGCCAGCAGCTCAGGGGGCTGGGATTCACCCCTCCACTTT